This T cell receptor (beta chain) is from a study of blood T cells in healthy people across ages. Trimming took 6 bases from V and 3 from J, leaving 16 bases between them. This CDR3 has 15 residues. The germline gives CDR1 MNHNY, CDR2 SVGAGI (reference sequence). Alongside a J-beta primer mix, a sample-barcoded 5' primer served in a second PCR lasting 7 to 11 cycles. TCRdb used MiXCR to reprocess the 5' RACE reads, holding one entry per CDR3 protein. Of hundreds of thousands of distinct CDR3 sequences in the sample, 45% to 50% were seen once. This clonotype came up a few times. The sequencing input was blood. This clonotype was sampled from a man aged 30 to 45 in good health. The chain links TRBV6-6 to TRBJ2-3; maybe TRBD2 (5 bases). CDR3 loop: CASSKPGVATDTQYF. In DNA form, the CDR3 reads TGTGCCAGCAGCAAACCCGGGGTAGCGACAGATACGCAGTATTTT.